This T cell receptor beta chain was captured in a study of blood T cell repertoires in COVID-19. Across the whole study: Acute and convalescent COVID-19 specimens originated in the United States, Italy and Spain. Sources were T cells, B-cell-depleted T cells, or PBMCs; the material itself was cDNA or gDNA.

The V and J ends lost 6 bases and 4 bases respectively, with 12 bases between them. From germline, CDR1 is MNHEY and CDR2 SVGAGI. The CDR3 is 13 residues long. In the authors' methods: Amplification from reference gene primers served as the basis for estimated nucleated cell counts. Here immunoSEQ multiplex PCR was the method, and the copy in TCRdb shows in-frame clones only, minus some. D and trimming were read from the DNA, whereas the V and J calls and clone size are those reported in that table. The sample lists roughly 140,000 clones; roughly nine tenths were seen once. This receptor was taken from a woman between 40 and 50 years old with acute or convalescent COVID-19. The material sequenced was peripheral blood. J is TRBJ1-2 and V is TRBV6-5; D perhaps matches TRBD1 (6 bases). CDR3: CASRLTGPYGYTF. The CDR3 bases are TGTGCCAGCAGGTTGACAGGCCCCTATGGCTACACCTTC.